This T cell receptor beta chain was retrieved from a study of T cell clonality in common variable immunodeficiency. The CDR3 is 16 amino acids. Per the germline V gene, CDR1 is KGHSH and CDR2 is LQKENI. V was pared by 0 bases and J by 3 bases, with 11 bases between. TCRdb keeps only in-frame clones here, not all; method: immunoSEQ multiplex PCR. The profile covers about 19,000 clones, none occurring a single time. The CVID group had roughly 15 females and around 29 males, mean age around 40. This clone was observed a handful of times. The antigen remains undetermined. The read terminates 3 residues before the CDR3 end, so the remaining end is supplied by the germline J gene. General study findings and limits: Fewer TCRbeta clones were shared among CVID subjects than controls. Common variable immunodeficiency TCR beta sequences reportedly had fewer deletions and N-nucleotide insertions.

The chain is built from TRBV18 and TRBJ2-2; D perhaps matches TRBD1 (5 bases). This TCR derives from a human donor with common variable immunodeficiency. Sequenced: peripheral blood mononuclear cells. Partial CDR3 DNA: TGTGCCAGCTCACCACCGAACAGGATGTACACCGGGGAG. It specifies CASSPPNRMYTGE. The entire CDR3 sequence reads CASSPPNRMYTGELFF.